This record looks at one TCR beta chain sequence and its context. Its specificity is unknown. Read data end 3 residues before the CDR3 end; the end is taken from the germline J gene. The data were produced by immunoSEQ multiplex PCR, yet TCRdb's version contains in-frame clones alone and is incomplete. Seen in this sample are about 2,900 clones; the ten most common clones hold over 7%. This record belongs to a study of Tregs in tolerant kidney transplant recipients. Trimming took off 1 base at V and 1 base at J, with 7 bases between the two ends. The germline CDR1 and CDR2 sequences are MGHRA and YSYEKL. The CDR3 length is 14 residues. General study points: Activated donor B cell expansion appeared to reveal the most relevant donor-specific TCRbeta repertoire.

After around six days with irradiated graft donor PBMCs, CFSE-labeled recipient PBMCs were FACS-sorted. The starting material was CD8+ T cells from blood cultured with allogeneic cells, obtained before the transplant. This clonotype was obtained from a human patient who received a combined kidney and bone marrow transplant. This sequence joins TRBV4-1 and TRBJ2-5; no reliable D call. The CDR3 DNA, read in part, is TGCGCCAGCAGCCAAGGGTACAGCCAAGAGACC. Protein: CASSQGYSQET. The complete CDR3 sequence is CASSQGYSQETQYF.